Presented here are 19 T cell receptor beta chains from one specimen sequenced in a study of response to subunit inactivated influenza vaccine. TCRdb re-called the RT-PCR reads through MiXCR, storing one row per CDR3 protein. The table has 600,000 to 850,000 distinct CDR3 sequences, 14% seen once. Source: PBMCs from blood, taken less than 15 days before vaccination. The receptors come from a man aged 50-59 years who received an inactivated influenza vaccine.

The chain carries TRBV6-1 and TRBJ2-7; D is tentatively TRBD1 or TRBD2 (5 bases each). From germline, CDR1 is MNHNS and CDR2 SASEGT. The V end was cut by 5 bases, the J end by 2 bases, with 16 bases between. CDR3 length: 15 residues. The CDR3 DNA follows: TGTGCCAGCAGTCGGACACCCTGGGGGACCTACGAGCAGTACTTC. Protein sequence: CASSRTPWGTYEQYF.

This clonotype appeared a few times. The V and J genes are TRBV6-1 and TRBJ1-4; TRBD1 matches 7 bases. Germline lookup yields CDR1 MNHNS and CDR2 SASEGT. This CDR3 has 13 amino acids. Trimming cost V 6 bases and J 10 bases; bases outside gene matches: 8. The DNA of the CDR3 is TGTGCCAGCAGGTCAGGGGGAGGGCGAAAACTGTTTTTT. It encodes CASRSGGGRKLFF.

Only a few counts were recorded for this clonotype. The genes are TRBV7-2 and TRBJ1-1; D ambiguous. The CDR3 is 13 amino acids. Germline V CDR1 and CDR2: SGHTA, FQGNSA. The V end lost 2 bases, the J end lost 6 bases, and 10 bases lay between the germline ends. In nucleotides, the CDR3 is TGTGCCAGCAGCTTACAGGTGAGGGCTGAAGCTTTCTTT. It codes for CASSLQVRAEAFF. The variable domain in full, completed from reference TRBV7-2 and TRBJ1-1, reads GAGVSQSPSNKVTEKGKDVELRCDPISGHTALYWYRQSLGQGLEFLIYFQGNSAPDKSGLPSDRFSAERTGGSVSTLTIQRTQQEDSAVYLCASSLQVRAEAFFGQGTRLTVV.

The chain recombines TRBV4-1 with TRBJ1-3, with D unclear. CDR3 length: 13 residues. Germline V gene sequence: CDR1 MGHRA, CDR2 YSYEKL. V was pared by 3 bases and J by 2 bases, with 5 bases between. The CDR3 loop is CASSQFPGNTIYF. CDR3 bases: TGCGCCAGCAGCCAGTTCCCTGGAAACACCATATATTTT.

V is TRBV28 and J is TRBJ1-2; 10 nucleotides line up with TRBD1. Unmatched junction bases numbered 7, after V lost 7 bases and J lost 5 bases. This CDR3 has 14 residues. Germline lookup yields CDR1 MDHEN and CDR2 SYDVKM. CDR3 DNA sequence: TGTGCCAGCACCGAGACAGGGGGCGCTTATGGCTACACCTTC. This sequence encodes CASTETGGAYGYTF.

The V gene is TRBV5-6, the J gene TRBJ2-1; 7 nucleotides align to TRBD1. The germline CDR1 and CDR2 sequences are SGHDT and YYEEEE. CDR3 size: 13 residues. Germline trimming cut 3 bases from V and 5 bases from J; bases unmatched to any gene: 2. CDR3 bases: TGTGCCAGCAGCTGGGGGACAGACAATGAGCAGTTCTTC. Translating it yields CASSWGTDNEQFF.

This clonotype has more than one count but fewer than ten. The chain links TRBV9 to TRBJ1-6, with a tentative D call TRBD1 (6 bases). CDR1 is SGDLS and CDR2 is YYNGEE in the germline V gene. Trimming shortened V by 0 bases and J by 7 bases, and 8 bases separated the two germline ends. The CDR3 has 14 amino acids. The CDR3 DNA reads as TGTGCCAGCAGCGTAGACAGGGTAAATTCACCCCTCCACTTT. Translation: CASSVDRVNSPLHF.

V usage is TRBV4-2 and J usage is TRBJ2-7; TRBD2 might be the D (5 bases). Germline lookup yields CDR1 LGHNA and CDR2 YNFKEQ. The CDR3 is made up of 15 amino acids. V dropped 1 base and J dropped 0 bases, with 10 bases sitting between them. The CDR3 here is CASSQGASRSYEQYF. As DNA, the CDR3 is TGTGCCAGCAGCCAAGGGGCTAGCCGCTCCTACGAGCAGTACTTC.

This clonotype was seen a handful of times. This chain joins TRBV12-3 or TRBV12-4 and TRBJ1-2; D is perhaps TRBD1 (5 bases). The CDR3 consists of 14 residues. V was trimmed by 6 bases and J by 8 bases, leaving 19 bases between them. CDR3 sequence: CASRAGTADWGYTF. The CDR3 DNA is TGTGCCAGCAGGGCCGGGACGGCCGACTGGGGCTACACCTTC.

The CDR3 coding sequence is TGTGCCAGCTCCACAGATACAAGAACCGGGGAGCTGTTTTTT. It encodes CASSTDTRTGELFF. The chain carries TRBV18 and TRBJ2-2; D remains unclear. CDR3 length equals 14 residues. Germline CDR1 and CDR2: KGHSH and LQKENI. Trimming removed 6 bases at V and 5 bases at J, with 13 bases between. The complete variable domain, with remaining parts taken from reference TRBV18 and TRBJ2-2, reads NAGVMQNPRHLVRRRGQEARLRCSPMKGHSHVYWYRQLPEEGLKFMVYLQKENIIDESGMPKERFSAEFPKEGPSILRIQQVVRGDSAAYFCASSTDTRTGELFFGEGSRLTVL.

This clonotype showed up just a few times. The chain is built from TRBV7-9 and TRBJ1-2; no definite D call. This CDR3 contains 13 residues. Germline V gene lookup returns CDR1 SEHNR and CDR2 FQNEAQ (reference sequence). The V end was cut by 5 bases, the J end by 8 bases, with 15 bases between. CDR3 coding DNA: TGTGCCAGCAGCCTTCCCAGGATTGGCGGCTACACCTTC. Protein product: CASSLPRIGGYTF.

The chain recombines TRBV28 with TRBJ2-3, with D uncertain. This CDR3 is 15 amino acids long. V gave up 4 bases and J gave up 2 bases, with 13 bases separating them. Germline V gives CDR1 MDHEN, CDR2 SYDVKM. Here the CDR3 reads CASSWVAGPTDTQYF. CDR3 DNA: TGTGCCAGCAGTTGGGTGGCAGGACCCACAGATACGCAGTATTTT.

This sequence joins TRBV7-2 and TRBJ2-7; 7 nucleotides line up with TRBD1. The germline V gene encodes CDR1 SGHTA and CDR2 FQGNSA. The CDR3 is made up of 15 amino acids. V was clipped by 6 bases and J by 3 bases; unmatched bases: 11. The CDR3 coding sequence is TGTGCCAGCAGGAGGACGGGACAGAGAAACTACGAGCAGTACTTC. This translates into CASRRTGQRNYEQYF.

This CDR3 reads CAISEIPLAGAMNSYEQYF. CDR3 in DNA: TGTGCCATCAGTGAGATCCCCCTAGCGGGGGCGATGAACTCCTACGAGCAGTACTTC. V is TRBV10-3 and J is TRBJ2-7; 10 bases are shared with TRBD2. Per germline, CDR1 ENHRY and CDR2 SYGVKD. The CDR3 runs to 19 residues. V shed 2 bases and J 0 bases; nucleotides not matched to a gene: 13.

This clonotype appeared a few times. The chain links TRBV6-1 to TRBJ1-2; 7 bases map to TRBD1. J was trimmed by 0 bases and V by 5 bases; bases with no gene match: 12. There are 17 residues in the CDR3. Germline V CDR1 and CDR2: MNHNS, SASEGT. DNA for the CDR3: TGTGCCAGCAGTCGGTGGTGGGACAGAGGATCTAACTATGGCTACACCTTC. This codes for CASSRWWDRGSNYGYTF.

The chain joins TRBV10-3 to TRBJ2-1; no definite D call. Trimming pared 0 bases from V and 5 bases from J, leaving 17 bases between. This CDR3 contains 17 residues. Looked up from germline, CDR1 is ENHRY and CDR2 is SYGVKD. CDR3 in amino acids: CAISESMMSTPNNEQFF. In DNA form, the CDR3 reads TGTGCCATCAGTGAGTCGATGATGTCTACCCCAAACAATGAGCAGTTCTTC.

This clonotype was counted a few times. This chain connects TRBV2 to TRBJ2-1, with D possibly being TRBD1 (5 bases). The CDR3 length is 14 residues. Germline V gene data show CDR1 as SNHLY and CDR2 as FYNNEI. Trimming pared 5 bases from V and 10 bases from J, leaving 18 bases between. The DNA for the CDR3 is TGTGCCAGCAGTTCAGGGCCTTCAGGATTGGAGCAGTTCTTC. It yields the protein CASSSGPSGLEQFF.

Ten or more counts support this clonotype. The rearrangement uses TRBV4-2 and TRBJ2-2; D gene unclear. Germline V gives CDR1 LGHNA, CDR2 YNFKEQ. With 3 bases removed from V and 0 bases from J, the gap between germline ends came to 5 bases. The CDR3 spans 14 residues. CDR3 protein: CASSQHTNTGELFF. The CDR3 region has the DNA TGTGCCAGCAGCCAGCACACGAACACCGGGGAGCTGTTTTTT.

This clonotype was seen a few times. Being one base from a much bigger clone, this may be a read error. Here the CDR3 omits its conserved ending phenylalanine or tryptophan, so a read error is the likely source. The chain joins TRBV5-1 to TRBJ2-7; TRBD1 matches 11 bases. After removal of 4 bases from V and 6 bases from J, the junction contained 3 bases not matched to a gene. Germline-derived CDR1 and CDR2 are SGHRS and YFSETQ. The CDR3 spans 13 residues. The chain's CDR3 is CASSQDRGLEQYI. The CDR3 DNA follows: TGCGCCAGCAGCCAGGACAGGGGGCTCGAGCAGTACATC.